This T cell receptor (beta chain) was identified during a study of cytomegalovirus exposure and HLA in healthy donors. Study summary: Previous work identified roughly 120 million unique TCR beta sequences from around 200 million T cells.

This CDR3 spans 17 amino acids. PCR involved 60 Vbeta and 13 Jbeta primers. Sequencing was performed with immunoSEQ multiplex PCR; in TCRdb, only in-frame clones are kept and a portion is missing. The data hold roughly 170,000 clones, with approximately 75% observed a single time. Findings and limits, study-wide: Being productive about 87% or about 30% of the time was typical of most TCR beta V segments in an earlier analysis. CMV serostatus was the sole immune exposure information available. In a later analysis, parvovirus B19, influenza, CMV and Epstein-Barr virus appeared linked to several top co-occurrence clusters.

This clone was recorded a few times. The antigen is not known. The TCR comes from a girl under 18 in good health and CMV-seronegative. Sequenced input: PBMCs. The chain is built from TRBV21-1 and TRBJ1-5; TRBD1 is the table's D call and was not checked against the DNA. TRBV21-1 is assigned pseudogene status. This CDR3 is CASSIGQGVYSNQPQHF. CDR3 coding DNA: TGTGCCAGCAGCATAGGACAGGGGGTATATAGCAATCAGCCCCAGCATTTT.